This T cell receptor beta chain is from a study of CD8 T cells in ankylosing spondylitis. The study's findings and limits: Characteristic, it appeared, of ankylosing spondylitis blood was a TCR beta motif of fewer than 10 highly homologous variants.

Details on this clonotype: The antigen is not known.

After removal of 2 bases from V and 9 bases from J, the junction contained 10 bases not matched to a gene. The germline CDR1 and CDR2 sequences are KGHDR and SFDVKD. The CDR3 loop spans 17 amino acids. MiXCR was run by TCRdb on the 5' RACE reads, yielding one entry per CDR3 protein. The sample contains 700,000 or so distinct CDR3 sequences, 15% to 20% of which appear only once. The clonotype originates from a male donor with ankylosing spondylitis. This chain links TRBV24-1 with TRBJ2-1; 12 bases are shared with TRBD1. The material sequenced was blood, either unsorted or a sorted T cell fraction (not recorded which). This CDR3 reads CATSDSPGTGGFGEQFF. CDR3 bases: TGTGCCACCAGTGATTCTCCCGGGACAGGGGGCTTTGGTGAGCAGTTCTTC.